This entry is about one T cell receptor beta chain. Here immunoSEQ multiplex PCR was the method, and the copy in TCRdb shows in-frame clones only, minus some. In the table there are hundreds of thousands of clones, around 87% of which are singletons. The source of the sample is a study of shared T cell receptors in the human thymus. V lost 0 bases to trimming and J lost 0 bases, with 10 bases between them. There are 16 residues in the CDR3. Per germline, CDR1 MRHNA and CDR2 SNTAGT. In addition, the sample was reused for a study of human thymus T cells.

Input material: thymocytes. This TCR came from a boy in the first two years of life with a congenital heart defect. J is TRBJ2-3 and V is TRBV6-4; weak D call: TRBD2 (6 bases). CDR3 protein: CASSDSNSGSTDTQYF. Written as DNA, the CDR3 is TGTGCCAGCAGTGACTCGAATAGCGGAAGCACAGATACGCAGTATTTT.